These 8 T cell receptor beta chains were all obtained from the same sample, sequenced in a study of T cell changes during pregnancy in multiple sclerosis. Repertoires were generated with immunoSEQ multiplex PCR, while TCRdb's copy carries only in-frame clones and drops some. In the table there are tens of thousands of clones, 90% of which are singletons. The sample consisted of peripheral blood, taken in the second trimester of pregnancy. The receptor source for this set is a female donor in good health, enrolled as a control in a pregnancy study.

This rearrangement joins TRBV27 to TRBJ2-7; D is perhaps TRBD1 (6 bases). The CDR3 length is 14 residues. Trimming pared 6 bases from V and 2 bases from J, leaving 14 bases between. Germline V gene lookup returns CDR1 MNHEY and CDR2 SMNVEV (reference sequence). CDR3 in DNA: TGTGCCAGCAGCGGACAGACGGATGCCTACGAGCAGTACTTC. It is translated as CASSGQTDAYEQYF.

This clone turned up a few times. V gene TRBV10-3 combines with J gene TRBJ1-5; no reliable D call. Trimming left V 0 bases short and J 2 bases short, with 17 bases between. Looked up from germline, CDR1 is ENHRY and CDR2 is SYGVKD. This CDR3 spans 18 amino acids. The CDR3 region has the DNA TGTGCCATCAGTGAGTCGAAGGGTCTTCTGGGAGGCAATCAGCCCCAGCATTTT. Translation: CAISESKGLLGGNQPQHF.

Only one count was recorded for this clone. The V and J genes are TRBV2 and TRBJ2-2; 10 positions match TRBD1. The CDR3 loop spans 16 amino acids. Trimming removed 6 bases from V and 3 bases from J; junction bases left unmatched: 7. CDR1 and CDR2 (germline): SNHLY, FYNNEI. CDR3 in amino acids: CASRGPGTGDTGELFF. CDR3 sequence (DNA): TGTGCCAGCAGGGGTCCGGGGACAGGGGACACCGGGGAGCTGTTTTTT.

This rearrangement joins TRBV6-5 to TRBJ2-2; TRBD2 might be the D (6 bases). CDR3 length: 15 residues. Trimming shortened V by 7 bases and J by 5 bases, and 17 bases separated the two germline ends. Germline-derived CDR1 and CDR2 are MNHEY and SVGAGI. Written as DNA, the CDR3 is TGTGCCAGCATTCAGTCCGGGGGTATTACCGGGGAGCTGTTTTTT. It is translated as CASIQSGGITGELFF.

This sequence joins TRBV15 and TRBJ1-4; TRBD1 matches 11 bases. CDR3 length: 18 amino acids. Germline V gene lookup returns CDR1 LNHNV and CDR2 YYDKDF (reference sequence). The junction had 9 bases not matched to a gene; V was cut back by 2 bases and J by 4 bases. In DNA, the CDR3 is TGTGCCACCAGCAGATCCAGGACAGGGGGCGCCAGTAATGAAAAACTGTTTTTT. It translates to CATSRSRTGGASNEKLFF.

The CDR3 DNA sequence: TGTGCCAGCGAGCCCGGGACTAGCGAATACGAGCAGTACTTC. Translation gives CASEPGTSEYEQYF. The V call is TRBV7-9, the J call TRBJ2-7; 10 bases are a match to TRBD2. The CDR3 contains 14 residues. V lost 8 bases to trimming and J lost 4 bases; unmatched junction nucleotides: 8. The V gene's germline CDR1 is SEHNR and CDR2 FQNEAQ (reference sequence).

Only one count was recorded for this clone. J is TRBJ2-7 and V is TRBV18; the D gene is possibly TRBD1 (6 bases). This CDR3 spans 16 amino acids. Germline V CDR1 and CDR2: KGHSH, LQKENI. V lost 0 bases to trimming and J lost 0 bases, with 12 bases between them. The DNA of the CDR3 is TGTGCCAGCTCACCACCCCAGGGGCCCTACTCCTACGAGCAGTACTTC. Translation: CASSPPQGPYSYEQYF.

The chain carries TRBV29-1 and TRBJ1-5; tentatively, D is TRBD1 (6 bases). V was clipped by 4 bases and J by 5 bases, with 12 bases between them. Germline V lookup: CDR1 SQVTM, CDR2 ANQGSEA. The CDR3 runs to 13 residues. CDR3 sequence reads: CSVAGQQDQPQHF. DNA of the CDR3: TGCAGCGTTGCGGGACAACAAGATCAGCCCCAGCATTTT. The full variable domain, completed using reference TRBV29-1 and TRBJ1-5, is SAVISQKPSRDICQRGTSLTIQCQVDSQVTMMFWYRQQPGQSLTLIATANQGSEATYESGFVIDKFPISRPNLTFSTLTVSNMSPEDSSIYLCSVAGQQDQPQHFGDGTRLSIL.